This T cell receptor (beta chain) appears in the sequencing data of a study of CD8+CD57+ T cells in acquired aplastic anemia. Study in general: Yields of DNA that came from sorted CD4+ and CD8+ cells averaged about 3 ug. Study conclusions and caveats: In common between the patients and the controls were twenty-nine CD8+ CDR3 sequences.

Points on this clonotype: Antigen specificity is unknown.

Germline-derived CDR1 and CDR2 are SGHNT and YENEEA. CDR3 size: 15 residues. V dropped 0 bases and J dropped 5 bases, with 13 bases sitting between them. Genomic DNA provided the template from which TCR beta VDJ and CDR3 profiles were obtained. TCRdb re-called the reads through MiXCR, storing one row per CDR3 protein. The sample yields 200,000 or so distinct CDR3 sequences, around 65% seen once. The J gene is TRBJ1-1, the V gene TRBV11-3, with D possibly matching TRBD1 (5 bases). This receptor was obtained from a human donor with severe aplastic anemia or a healthy control (not recorded which). The sequencing sample was made of sorted CD4+, CD8+, or CD8+CD57+ T cells (not recorded which) from PBMCs. CDR3 protein: CASSLDWQGGTEAFF. For the CDR3, the DNA is TGTGCCAGCAGCTTAGATTGGCAGGGAGGGACTGAAGCTTTCTTT.